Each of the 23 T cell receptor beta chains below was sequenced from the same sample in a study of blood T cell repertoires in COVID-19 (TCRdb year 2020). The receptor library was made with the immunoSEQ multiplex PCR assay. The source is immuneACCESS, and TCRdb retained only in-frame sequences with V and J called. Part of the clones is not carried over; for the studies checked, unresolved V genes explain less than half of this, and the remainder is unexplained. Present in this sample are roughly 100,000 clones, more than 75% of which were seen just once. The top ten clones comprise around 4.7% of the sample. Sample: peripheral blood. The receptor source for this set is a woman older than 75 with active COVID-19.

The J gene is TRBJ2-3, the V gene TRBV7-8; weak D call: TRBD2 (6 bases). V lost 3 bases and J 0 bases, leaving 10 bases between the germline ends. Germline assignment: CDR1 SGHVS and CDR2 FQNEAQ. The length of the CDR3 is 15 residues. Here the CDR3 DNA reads TGTGCCAGCAGCTTGGGGGGAACTAGCACAGATACGCAGTATTTT. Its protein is CASSLGGTSTDTQYF. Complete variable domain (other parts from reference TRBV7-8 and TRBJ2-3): GAGVSQSPRYKVAKRGQDVALRCDPISGHVSLFWYQQALGQGPEFLTYFQNEAQLDKSGLPSDRFFAERPEGSVSTLKIQRTQQEDSAVYLCASSLGGTSTDTQYFGPGTRLTVL.

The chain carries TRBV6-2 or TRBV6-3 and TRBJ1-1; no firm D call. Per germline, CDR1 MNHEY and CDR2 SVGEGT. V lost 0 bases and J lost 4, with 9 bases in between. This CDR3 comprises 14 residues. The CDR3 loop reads CASSYSQEGTEAFF. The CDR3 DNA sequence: TGTGCCAGCAGTTACTCTCAAGAGGGCACTGAAGCTTTCTTT.

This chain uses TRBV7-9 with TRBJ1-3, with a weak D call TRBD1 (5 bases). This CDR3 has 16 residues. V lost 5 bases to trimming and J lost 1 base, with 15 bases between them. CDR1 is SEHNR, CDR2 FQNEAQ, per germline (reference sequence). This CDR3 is CASSPSGRGSGNTIYF. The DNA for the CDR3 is TGTGCCAGCAGCCCATCGGGGAGGGGATCTGGAAACACCATATATTTT.

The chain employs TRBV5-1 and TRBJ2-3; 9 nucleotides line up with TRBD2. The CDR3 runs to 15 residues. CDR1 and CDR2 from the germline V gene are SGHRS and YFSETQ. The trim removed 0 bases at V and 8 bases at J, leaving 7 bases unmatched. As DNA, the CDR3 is TGCGCCAGCAGCTTGGTTCTAGCGGGATCGAGTACGCAGTATTTT. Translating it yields CASSLVLAGSSTQYF.

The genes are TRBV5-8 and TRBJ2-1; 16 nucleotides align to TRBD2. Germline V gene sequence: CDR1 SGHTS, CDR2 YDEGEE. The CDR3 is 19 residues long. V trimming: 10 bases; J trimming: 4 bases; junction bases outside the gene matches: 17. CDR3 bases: TGTGCCGAAAACCCGGGGACTAGCGGGAGGGCCCGGGCTTACAATGAGCAGTTCTTC. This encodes CAENPGTSGRARAYNEQFF.

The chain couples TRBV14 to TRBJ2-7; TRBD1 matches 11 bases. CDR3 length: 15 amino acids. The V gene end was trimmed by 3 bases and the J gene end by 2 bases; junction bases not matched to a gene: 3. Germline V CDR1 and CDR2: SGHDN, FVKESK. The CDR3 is CASSQEGQGAYEQYF. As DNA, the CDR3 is TGTGCCAGCAGCCAGGAGGGACAGGGGGCCTACGAGCAGTACTTC. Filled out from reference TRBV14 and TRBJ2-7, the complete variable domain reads EAGVTQFPSHSVIEKGQTVTLRCDPISGHDNLYWYRRVMGKEIKFLLHFVKESKQDESGMPNNRFLAERTGGTYSTLKVQPAELEDSGVYFCASSQEGQGAYEQYFGPGTRLTVT.

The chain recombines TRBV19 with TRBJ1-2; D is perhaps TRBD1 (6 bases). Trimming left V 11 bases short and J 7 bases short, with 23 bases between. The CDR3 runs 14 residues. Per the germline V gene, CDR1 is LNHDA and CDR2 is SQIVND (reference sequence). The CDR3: CAAHPGQNFGGYTF. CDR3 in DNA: TGTGCCGCCCATCCAGGACAGAACTTTGGTGGCTACACCTTC.

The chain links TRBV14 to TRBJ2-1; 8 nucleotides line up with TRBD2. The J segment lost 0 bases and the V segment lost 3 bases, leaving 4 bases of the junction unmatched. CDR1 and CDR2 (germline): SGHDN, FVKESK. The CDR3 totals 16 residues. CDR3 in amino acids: CASSQGSGSSYNEQFF. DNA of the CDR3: TGTGCCAGCAGCCAGGGGAGCGGGAGCTCCTACAATGAGCAGTTCTTC.

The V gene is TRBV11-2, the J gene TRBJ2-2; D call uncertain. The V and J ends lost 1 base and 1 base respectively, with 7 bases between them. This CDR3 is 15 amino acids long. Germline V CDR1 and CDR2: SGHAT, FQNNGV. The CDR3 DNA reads TGTGCCAGCAGCTTAGGCCCGGGGAACACCGGGGAGCTGTTTTTT. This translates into CASSLGPGNTGELFF.

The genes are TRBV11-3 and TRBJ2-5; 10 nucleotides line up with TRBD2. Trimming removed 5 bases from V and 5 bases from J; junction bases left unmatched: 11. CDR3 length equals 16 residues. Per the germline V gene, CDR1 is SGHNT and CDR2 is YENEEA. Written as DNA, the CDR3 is TGTGCCAGCAGCAAAGGGACTAGCGCCCTTTCGGAGACCCAGTACTTC. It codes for CASSKGTSALSETQYF.

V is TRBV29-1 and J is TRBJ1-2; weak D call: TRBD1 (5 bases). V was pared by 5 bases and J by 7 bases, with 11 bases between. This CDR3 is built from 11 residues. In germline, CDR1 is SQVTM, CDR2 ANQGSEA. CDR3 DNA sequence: TGCAGCGTTTTAGGGGCTCCTGGCTACACCTTC. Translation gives CSVLGAPGYTF.

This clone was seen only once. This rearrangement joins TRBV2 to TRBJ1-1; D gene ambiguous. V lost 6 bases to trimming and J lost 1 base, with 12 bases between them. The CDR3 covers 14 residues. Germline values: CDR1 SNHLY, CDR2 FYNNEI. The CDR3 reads CASRAEDSNTEAFF. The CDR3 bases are TGTGCCAGCAGGGCAGAAGATTCGAACACTGAAGCTTTCTTT. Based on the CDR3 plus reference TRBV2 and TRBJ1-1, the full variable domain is EPEVTQTPSHQVTQMGQEVILRCVPISNHLYFYWYRQILGQKVEFLVSFYNNEISEKSEIFDDQFSVERPDGSNFTLKIRSTKLEDSAMYFCASRAEDSNTEAFFGQGTRLTVV.

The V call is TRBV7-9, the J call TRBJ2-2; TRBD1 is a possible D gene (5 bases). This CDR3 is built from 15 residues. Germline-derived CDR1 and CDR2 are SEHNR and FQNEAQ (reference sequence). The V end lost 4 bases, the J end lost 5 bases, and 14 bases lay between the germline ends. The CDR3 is CASSSVQAGTGELFF. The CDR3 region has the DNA TGTGCCAGCAGCTCCGTCCAGGCAGGGACCGGGGAGCTGTTTTTT. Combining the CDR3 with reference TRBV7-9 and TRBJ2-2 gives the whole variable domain DTGVSQNPRHKITKRGQNVTFRCDPISEHNRLYWYRQTLGQGPEFLTYFQNEAQLEKSRLLSDRFSAERPKGSFSTLEIQRTEQGDSAMYLCASSSVQAGTGELFFGEGSRLTVL.

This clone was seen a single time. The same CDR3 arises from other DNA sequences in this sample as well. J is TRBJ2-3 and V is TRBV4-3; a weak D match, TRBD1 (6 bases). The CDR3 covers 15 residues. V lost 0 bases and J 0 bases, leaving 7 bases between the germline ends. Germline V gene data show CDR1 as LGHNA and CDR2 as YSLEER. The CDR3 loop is CASSQDTGSTDTQYF. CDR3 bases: TGCGCCAGCAGCCAAGATACAGGGAGCACAGATACGCAGTATTTT.

The CDR3 coding sequence is TGTGCCAGCAGCTTAGCAGGACAGAATCCTGATAATAATTCACCCCTCCACTTT. It codes for CASSLAGQNPDNNSPLHF. The chain joins TRBV7-2 to TRBJ1-6; TRBD1 is a possible D gene (6 bases). The CDR3 is made up of 18 amino acids. Germline V gene data show CDR1 as SGHTA and CDR2 as FQGNSA. Trimming took off 0 bases at V and 5 bases at J, with 17 bases between the two ends.

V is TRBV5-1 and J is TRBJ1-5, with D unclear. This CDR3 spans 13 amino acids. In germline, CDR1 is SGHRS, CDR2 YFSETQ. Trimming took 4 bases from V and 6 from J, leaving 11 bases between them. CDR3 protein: CASSPQSGQPQHF. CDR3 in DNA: TGCGCCAGCAGCCCACAGTCTGGTCAGCCCCAGCATTTT.

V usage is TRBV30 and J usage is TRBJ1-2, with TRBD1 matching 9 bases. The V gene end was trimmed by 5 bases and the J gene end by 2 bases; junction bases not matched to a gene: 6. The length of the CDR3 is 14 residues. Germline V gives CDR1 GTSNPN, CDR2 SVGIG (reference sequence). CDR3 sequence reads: CAWPGQGNNYGYTF. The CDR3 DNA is TGTGCCTGGCCGGGACAGGGTAACAACTATGGCTACACCTTC.

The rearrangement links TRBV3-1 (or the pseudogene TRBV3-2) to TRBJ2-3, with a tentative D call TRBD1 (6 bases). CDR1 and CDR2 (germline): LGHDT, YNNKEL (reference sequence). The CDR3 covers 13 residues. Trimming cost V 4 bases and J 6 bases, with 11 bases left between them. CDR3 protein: CASSRDRWDTQYF. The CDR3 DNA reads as TGTGCCAGCAGCCGCGACAGGTGGGATACGCAGTATTTT.

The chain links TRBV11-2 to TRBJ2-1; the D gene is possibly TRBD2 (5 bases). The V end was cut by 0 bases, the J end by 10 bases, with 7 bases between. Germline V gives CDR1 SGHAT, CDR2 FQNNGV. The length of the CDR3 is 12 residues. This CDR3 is CASSLDPGEQFF. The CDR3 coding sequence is TGTGCCAGCAGCTTAGATCCGGGGGAGCAGTTCTTC.

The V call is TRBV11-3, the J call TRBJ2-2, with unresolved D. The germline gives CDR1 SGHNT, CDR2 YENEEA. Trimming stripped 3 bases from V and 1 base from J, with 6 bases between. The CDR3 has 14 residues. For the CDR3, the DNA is TGTGCCAGCAGCTTCCGCGGGAACACCGGGGAGCTGTTTTTT. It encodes CASSFRGNTGELFF.

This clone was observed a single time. CDR3 bases: TGCGCCAGCAGCGAACTAGCGGGAGTCCAAGAGACCCAGTACTTC. This translates into CASSELAGVQETQYF. The V call is TRBV5-1, the J call TRBJ2-5; 11 bases are shared with TRBD2. This CDR3 region has 15 residues. CDR1 is SGHRS, CDR2 YFSETQ, per germline. V lost 4 bases to trimming and J lost 1 base; unmatched junction nucleotides: 3.

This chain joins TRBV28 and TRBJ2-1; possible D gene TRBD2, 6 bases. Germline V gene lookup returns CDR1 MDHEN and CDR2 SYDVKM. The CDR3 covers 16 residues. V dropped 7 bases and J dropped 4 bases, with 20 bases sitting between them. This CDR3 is CASTPGRRGGYNEQFF. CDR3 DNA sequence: TGTGCCAGCACCCCCGGTAGGAGGGGAGGATACAATGAGCAGTTCTTC. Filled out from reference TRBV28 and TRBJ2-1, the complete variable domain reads DVKVTQSSRYLVKRTGEKVFLECVQDMDHENMFWYRQDPGLGLRLIYFSYDVKMKEKGDIPEGYSVSREKKERFSLILESASTNQTSMYLCASTPGRRGGYNEQFFGPGTRLTVL.

CDR3 sequence reads: CASSITGTSGSYSYEQYF. Written as DNA, the CDR3 is TGTGCCAGTAGTATAACGGGGACTAGCGGGAGCTATTCCTACGAGCAGTACTTC. The chain joins TRBV19 to TRBJ2-7, with TRBD2 matching over 14 bases. The germline gives CDR1 LNHDA, CDR2 SQIVND (reference sequence). V shed 2 bases and J 1 base; nucleotides not matched to a gene: 7. This CDR3 region has 18 residues.